This T cell receptor (beta chain) was found in a study of shared clonotypes between healthy human individuals. Findings of the study overall: The sharing of about 5.3% of naive CD4 clonotypes was seen across a handful of donors.

This clone was seen many times. Its antigen is as yet unknown. CD4+ cells yielded CD45RA+ naive and CD45RA-negative memory subsets. Genomic DNA (from each subset) was split evenly across several immunoSEQ plates. The data were produced by immunoSEQ multiplex PCR, yet TCRdb's version contains in-frame clones alone and is incomplete. The data contain around 980,000 clones, around 78% of them singletons. In germline, CDR1 is KGHSH, CDR2 LQKENI. V was trimmed by 6 bases and J by 0 bases, leaving 18 bases between them. CDR3 length equals 17 residues. The TCR originated in a man aged 18-30 years in good health. Some clones in this sample may be carry-over from other donors' samples. V usage is TRBV18 and J usage is TRBJ1-5; unclear D gene. Sequencing input: memory CD4+ T cells from PBMCs. Specified subset: CD45RA-negative fraction. CDR3 amino acids: CASSPFRAVNSNQPQHF. DNA for the CDR3: TGTGCCAGCTCGCCGTTTAGGGCAGTGAATAGCAATCAGCCCCAGCATTTT.